A single sample gave rise to the 3 T cell receptor beta chains below, sequenced in a study of T-cell memory formation after mild COVID-19. In TCRdb, the 5' RACE reads were re-called with MiXCR into one record per CDR3 protein. The sample records about 57,000 distinct CDR3 sequences, 12% being singletons. The sequencing sample was made of PBMCs or a T cell subset sorted from them (not recorded which). The source of these receptors is a young man who had mild COVID-19 (a few samples of this study predate the infection). Cell type and time point are not known.

The chain joins TRBV21-1 to TRBJ2-3; TRBD2 was called by the table and not checked on the DNA. TRBV21-1 is annotated as a pseudogene. This CDR3 has 17 amino acids. CDR3 DNA sequence: TGTGCCAGCAGCAAAGTAGGTAGCGGGGGGACATCAGATACGCAGTATTTT. Encoded protein: CASSKVGSGGTSDTQYF.

V is TRBV4-3 and J is TRBJ1-1; 9 bases are shared with TRBD1. Germline CDR1 reads LGHNA; CDR2 reads YSLEER. The CDR3 length is 13 residues. V dropped 4 bases and J dropped 4; count of bases not matched to a gene: 1. The CDR3: CASSRDRATEAFF. The CDR3 region has the DNA TGCGCCAGCAGCCGGGACAGGGCCACTGAAGCTTTCTTT.

There are a few counts of this clonotype. This CDR3 reads CASSYYGYTF. The CDR3 DNA sequence: TGTGCCAGCAGCTACTATGGCTACACCTTC. The chain is built from TRBV5-8 and TRBJ1-2; D gene uncertain. Germline lookup yields CDR1 SGHTS and CDR2 YDEGEE. The CDR3 covers 10 residues. Trimming took 3 bases from V and 3 from J, leaving 0 bases between them.